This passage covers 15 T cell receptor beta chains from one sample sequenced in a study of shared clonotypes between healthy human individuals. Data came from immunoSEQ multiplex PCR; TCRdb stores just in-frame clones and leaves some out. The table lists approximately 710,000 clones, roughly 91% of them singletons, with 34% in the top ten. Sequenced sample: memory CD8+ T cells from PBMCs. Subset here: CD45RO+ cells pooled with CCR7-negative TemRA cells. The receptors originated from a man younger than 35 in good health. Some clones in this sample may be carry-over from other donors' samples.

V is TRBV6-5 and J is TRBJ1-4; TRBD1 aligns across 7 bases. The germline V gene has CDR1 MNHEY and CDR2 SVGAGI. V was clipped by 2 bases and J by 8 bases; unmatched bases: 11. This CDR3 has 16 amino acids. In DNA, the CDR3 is TGTGCCAGCAGTTACCGGCCCCAGGGGGGGCGGGAAAAACTGTTTTTT. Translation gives CASSYRPQGGREKLFF.

Here the CDR3 reads CATSKNRDYNQPQHF. CDR3 coding DNA: TGTGCCACCAGCAAAAACAGGGACTACAATCAGCCCCAGCATTTT. This chain joins TRBV15 and TRBJ1-5, with TRBD1 as a possible D gene (6 bases). Between the trimmed V and J ends, which lost 4 bases and 3 bases, there was a span of 13 bases. The germline V gene encodes CDR1 LNHNV and CDR2 YYDKDF (reference sequence). The length of the CDR3 is 15 residues.

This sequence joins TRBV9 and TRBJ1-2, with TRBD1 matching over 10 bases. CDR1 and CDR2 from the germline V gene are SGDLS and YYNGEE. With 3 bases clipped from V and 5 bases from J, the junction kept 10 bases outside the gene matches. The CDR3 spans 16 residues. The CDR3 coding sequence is TGTGCCAGCAGCGCAGACAGGGGGCGCTTCAAATATGGCTACACCTTC. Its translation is CASSADRGRFKYGYTF.

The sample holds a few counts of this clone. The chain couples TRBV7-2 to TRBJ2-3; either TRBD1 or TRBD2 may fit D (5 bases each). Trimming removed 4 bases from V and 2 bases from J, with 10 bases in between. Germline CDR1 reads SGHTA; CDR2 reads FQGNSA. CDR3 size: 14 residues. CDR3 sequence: CASSSGAYTDTQYF. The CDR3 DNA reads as TGTGCCAGCAGCTCCGGGGCTTACACAGATACGCAGTATTTT.

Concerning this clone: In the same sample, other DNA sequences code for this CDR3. CDR3: CAISEGYEQYF. The CDR3 nucleotides are TGTGCCATCAGTGAAGGTTACGAGCAGTACTTC. The chain carries TRBV10-3 and TRBJ2-7; unclear D gene. V dropped 3 bases and J dropped 4 bases, with 4 bases sitting between them. The CDR3 is made up of 11 amino acids. Germline CDR1 reads ENHRY; CDR2 reads SYGVKD.

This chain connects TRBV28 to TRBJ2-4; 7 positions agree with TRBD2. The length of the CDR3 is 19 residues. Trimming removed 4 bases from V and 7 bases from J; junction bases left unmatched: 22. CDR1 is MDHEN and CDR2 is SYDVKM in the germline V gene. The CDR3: CASSSLRGRSAGVRNIQYF. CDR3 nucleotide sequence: TGTGCCAGCAGTTCTTTACGGGGTAGGTCGGCGGGAGTGAGGAACATTCAGTACTTC.

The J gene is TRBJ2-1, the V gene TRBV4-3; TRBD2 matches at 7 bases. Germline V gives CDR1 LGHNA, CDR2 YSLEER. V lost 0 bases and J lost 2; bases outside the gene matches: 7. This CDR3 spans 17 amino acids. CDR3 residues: CASSQDMSGATYNEQFF. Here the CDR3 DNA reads TGCGCCAGCAGCCAAGATATGAGCGGGGCAACCTACAATGAGCAGTTCTTC.

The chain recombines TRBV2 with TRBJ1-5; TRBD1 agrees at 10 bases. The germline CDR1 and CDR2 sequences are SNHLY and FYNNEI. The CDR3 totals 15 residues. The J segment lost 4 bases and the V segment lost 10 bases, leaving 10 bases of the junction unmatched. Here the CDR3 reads CATHDRGLINQPQHF. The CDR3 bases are TGTGCCACCCACGACAGGGGGCTGATTAATCAGCCCCAGCATTTT. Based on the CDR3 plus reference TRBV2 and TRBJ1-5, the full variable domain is EPEVTQTPSHQVTQMGQEVILRCVPISNHLYFYWYRQILGQKVEFLVSFYNNEISEKSEIFDDQFSVERPDGSNFTLKIRSTKLEDSAMYFCATHDRGLINQPQHFGDGTRLSIL.

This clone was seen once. The CDR3 reads CASSRPLVHEQFF. CDR3 nucleotide sequence: TGTGCCAGCAGCCGACCTCTGGTCCATGAGCAGTTCTTC. The J gene is TRBJ2-1, the V gene TRBV14; D unresolved. The CDR3 extends over 13 amino acids. The germline V and J ends were trimmed by 4 bases and 8 bases, with 12 bases remaining between them. Germline CDR1 and CDR2: SGHDN and FVKESK.

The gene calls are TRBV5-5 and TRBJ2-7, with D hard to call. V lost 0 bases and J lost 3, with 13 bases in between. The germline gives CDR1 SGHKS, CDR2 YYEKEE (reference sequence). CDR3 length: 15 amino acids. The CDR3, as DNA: TGTGCCAGCAGCTTGGGGGCCTCGGCGGTCTACGAGCAGTACTTC. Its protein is CASSLGASAVYEQYF.

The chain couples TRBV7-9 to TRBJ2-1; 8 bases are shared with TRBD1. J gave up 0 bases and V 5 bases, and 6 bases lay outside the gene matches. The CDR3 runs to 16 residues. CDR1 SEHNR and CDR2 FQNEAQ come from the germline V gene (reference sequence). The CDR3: CASSPQGVRSYNEQFF. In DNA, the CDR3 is TGTGCCAGCAGCCCACAGGGGGTCCGCTCCTACAATGAGCAGTTCTTC.

CDR3: CASSITFGQGVMEAFF. CDR3 sequence (DNA): TGTGCCAGTAGTATTACTTTTGGACAGGGAGTAATGGAGGCTTTCTTT. The rearrangement links TRBV19 to TRBJ1-1; 8 nucleotides agree with TRBD1. V gave up 3 bases and J gave up 11 bases; unmatched junction bases: 17. CDR1 is LNHDA, CDR2 SQIVND, per germline (reference sequence). CDR3 length equals 16 residues.

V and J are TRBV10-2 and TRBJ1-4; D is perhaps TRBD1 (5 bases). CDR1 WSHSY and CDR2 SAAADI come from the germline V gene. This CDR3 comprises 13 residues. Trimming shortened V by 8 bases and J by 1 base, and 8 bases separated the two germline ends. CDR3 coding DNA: TGCGCCAGCCAAGGACAAACTAATGAAAAACTGTTTTTT. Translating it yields CASQGQTNEKLFF.

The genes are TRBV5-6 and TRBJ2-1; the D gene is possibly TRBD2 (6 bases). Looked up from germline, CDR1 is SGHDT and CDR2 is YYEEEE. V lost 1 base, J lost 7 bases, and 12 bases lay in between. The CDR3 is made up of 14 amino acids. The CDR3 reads CASSLLASANEQFF. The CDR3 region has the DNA TGTGCCAGCAGCTTGCTAGCGTCCGCTAATGAGCAGTTCTTC.

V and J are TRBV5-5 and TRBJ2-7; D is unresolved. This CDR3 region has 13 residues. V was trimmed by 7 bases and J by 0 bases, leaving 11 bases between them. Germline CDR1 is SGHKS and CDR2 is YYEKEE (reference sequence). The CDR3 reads CASEPPSSYEQYF. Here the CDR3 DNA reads TGTGCCAGCGAGCCGCCTTCCTCCTACGAGCAGTACTTC.